This T cell receptor (beta chain) is from a study of T cell repertoires in cytomegalovirus infection. Only a few counts were recorded for this clonotype. Its antigen is not known. Germline V gene sequence: CDR1 SEHNR, CDR2 FQNEAQ (reference sequence). The CDR3 totals 15 residues. V was trimmed by 7 bases and J by 0 bases, leaving 13 bases between them. TCRdb processed the reads anew with MiXCR; each CDR3 protein has one entry. The sample lists some 62,000 distinct CDR3 sequences, 20% seen once, with 65% to 75% in the top ten. Sequencing was performed on CD8+ T cells from cultured PBMCs, taken from culture after CMV antigen stimulation. The sequence was obtained from a human donor in good health (CMV status not recorded). Some clones in this sample may be carry-over from other donors' samples. The V and J genes are TRBV7-9 and TRBJ2-1, with D possibly matching TRBD1 (5 bases). This chain's CDR3 is CASTFKGDSYNEQFF. CDR3 in DNA: TGTGCCAGCACCTTTAAAGGGGACTCCTACAATGAGCAGTTCTTC.